This is a list of T cell receptor beta chains from one sample in a study of blood T cell repertoires in COVID-19. Sequenced by immunoSEQ multiplex PCR; TCRdb stores in-frame clones only, minus some. The sample lists about 82,000 clones, more than 70% occurring once. Sequenced input: peripheral blood. These TCRs come from a woman aged 55-75 years with acute or convalescent COVID-19. CDR3s include the opening cysteine and the closing phenylalanine or tryptophan. A D gene is named only where the DNA matches it firmly. Clone size appears in some rows only: once, few, many, or a class for an expanded clone.

TRBV6-5	TRBD2	TRBJ2-3	few	CASSYSLPGGEDTQYF	TGTGCCAGCAGTTACAGCCTACCGGGGGGGGAGGATACGCAGTATTTT
TRBV24-1	TRBD2	TRBJ2-1	-	CAPGTSGSGEQFF	TGTGCCCCAGGGACTAGCGGGTCAGGTGAGCAGTTCTTC
TRBV29-1	TRBD2	TRBJ2-1	few	CSVESGLAGTPQFF	TGCAGCGTTGAGAGCGGACTAGCGGGAACTCCGCAGTTCTTC
TRBV5-1	-	TRBJ2-5	-	CASRDPGETQYF	TGCGCCAGCAGGGACCCGGGGGAGACCCAGTACTTC
TRBV19	TRBD1	TRBJ1-3	-	CASGGTVSGNTIYF	TGTGCCAGTGGAGGGACAGTCTCTGGAAACACCATATATTTT
TRBV7-2	-	TRBJ1-3	-	CASSLGGDGSGNTIYF	TGTGCCAGCAGCTTAGGGGGAGACGGCTCTGGAAACACCATATATTTT
TRBV30	TRBD1	TRBJ1-1	once	CAWSETTGGPVAFF	TGTGCCTGGAGTGAGACCACAGGGGGCCCGGTAGCTTTCTTT
TRBV6-5	-	TRBJ1-2	-	CASISTGIVEGYTF	TGTGCCAGCATTAGCACAGGGATCGTCGAAGGCTACACCTTC
TRBV7-9	TRBD2	TRBJ2-1	-	CASSSRTSGRGGPNEQFF	TGTGCCAGCAGCTCACGGACTAGCGGGAGGGGGGGGCCAAATGAGCAGTTCTTC
TRBV19	TRBD1	TRBJ2-7	-	CASSMGQGAYEQYF	TGTGCCAGTAGTATGGGACAGGGCGCCTACGAGCAGTACTTC
TRBV19	-	TRBJ2-2	-	CASSTVGSTGELFF	TGTGCCAGTTCGACAGTCGGTAGCACCGGGGAGCTGTTTTTT
TRBV28	-	TRBJ1-1	many	CASTVGVLEAFF	TGTGCCAGCACCGTCGGAGTGTTGGAAGCTTTCTTT
TRBV19	TRBD2	TRBJ2-2	-	CASSIEGGRRELFF	TGTGCCAGTAGTATTGAGGGAGGGCGCCGGGAGCTGTTTTTT
TRBV28	-	TRBJ1-2	-	CALQGLNYGYTF	TGTGCTCTGCAGGGGTTAAACTATGGCTACACCTTC
TRBV7-3	TRBD1	TRBJ2-7	-	CASSPKGQGYEQYF	TGTGCCAGCAGCCCCAAGGGACAGGGCTACGAGCAGTACTTC
TRBV6-5	-	TRBJ2-7	-	CASTNPGGSYEQYF	TGTGCCAGCACCAACCCCGGGGGCTCCTACGAGCAGTACTTC
TRBV6-5	-	TRBJ1-2	-	CASTGGYGYTF	TGTGCCAGCACGGGAGGCTATGGCTACACCTTC
TRBV7-9	TRBD2	TRBJ2-1	-	CASSFAALAGGNEQFF	TGTGCCAGCAGCTTCGCGGCACTAGCGGGGGGCAATGAGCAGTTCTTC
TRBV5-4	TRBD2	TRBJ2-1	-	CASSPGSGGAMNEQFF	TGTGCCAGCAGCCCCGGGAGCGGGGGGGCTATGAATGAGCAGTTCTTC
TRBV2	TRBD1	TRBJ1-1	-	CASSSDRVGAEAFF	TGTGCCAGCAGCTCAGACAGGGTTGGCGCTGAAGCTTTCTTT
TRBV7-6	TRBD2	TRBJ2-5	-	CASSIGQGGRRAGETQYF	TGTGCCAGCAGCATTGGGCAGGGAGGGCGGAGGGCAGGAGAGACCCAGTACTTC
TRBV7-2	-	TRBJ2-7	-	CASGVRVAVAGDKPYEQYF	TGTGCCAGCGGCGTAAGGGTAGCAGTGGCCGGGGATAAGCCCTACGAGCAGTACTTC
TRBV7-2	TRBD1	TRBJ1-1	-	CASSLTGQPRRAFF	TGTGCCAGCAGCCTGACGGGACAGCCCCGTAGAGCTTTCTTT
TRBV7-9	TRBD2	TRBJ2-7	many	CASSLQGPAGGYEQYF	TGTGCCAGCAGCTTACAAGGCCCAGCGGGAGGCTACGAGCAGTACTTC
TRBV29-1	-	TRBJ1-1	-	CSGRESSEAFF	TGCAGCGGGCGGGAAAGTTCTGAAGCTTTCTTT
TRBV29-1	-	TRBJ2-7	-	CSVERGGSKQYF	TGCAGCGTTGAAAGAGGAGGGAGCAAGCAGTACTTC
TRBV27	-	TRBJ1-2	once	CASSPTLQFIPGYTF	TGTGCCAGCAGTCCCACCCTACAGTTTATTCCCGGCTACACCTTC
TRBV11-2	TRBD1	TRBJ2-2	-	CASSRRQGVAGELFF	TGTGCCAGCAGCAGAAGACAGGGTGTAGCCGGGGAGCTGTTTTTT
TRBV19	TRBD1	TRBJ1-1	-	CASSGQVNTEAFF	TGTGCCAGCTCGGGACAGGTTAACACTGAAGCTTTCTTT